Following are 15 T cell receptor beta chains from one sample sequenced in a study of cytomegalovirus exposure and HLA in healthy donors (dated 2017 in TCRdb). Library preparation used the immunoSEQ multiplex PCR assay. For the multiplex PCR, a mixture combining 60 forward primers for TCR Vbeta segments and 13 reverse primers for TCR Jbeta segments was used. TCRdb holds this immuneACCESS table with in-frame rearrangements only. Some clones are missing; in checked studies, unresolved V genes explain under half, and the rest has no known cause. This sample is represented by 250,000 or so clones; around 81% of them were singletons. The ten largest clones capture about 7.3% of the sample. What was sequenced was PBMCs. The receptor set was obtained from a woman aged 60-70 years in good health and CMV-seropositive.

V gene TRBV29-1 combines with J gene TRBJ2-1, with D unresolved. Germline loops: CDR1 SQVTM, CDR2 ANQGSEA. The CDR3 length is 11 residues. The V end lost 3 bases, the J end lost 9 bases, and 9 bases lay between the germline ends. CDR3 sequence: CSVEAEFEQFF. DNA of the CDR3: TGCAGCGTTGAGGCCGAATTTGAGCAGTTCTTC.

This clone has just one count. Mismatch with germline at one junction end may stem from a read error. The chain has TRBV7-9 and TRBJ1-1; D ambiguous. This CDR3 is 13 amino acids long. Germline loops: CDR1 SEHNR, CDR2 FQNEAQ (reference sequence). CDR3 sequence: CSSSLLSGPEAFF. The CDR3, as DNA: TGTTCCAGCAGCTTACTAAGCGGTCCTGAAGCTTTCTTT.

This chain connects TRBV9 to TRBJ2-7, with 8 positions matching TRBD2. CDR1 and CDR2 (germline): SGDLS, YYNGEE. CDR3 length: 15 residues. Trimming cost V 0 bases and J 0 bases; bases outside gene matches: 2. The DNA of the CDR3 is TGTGCCAGCAGCGTAGACAGCGGGAGCTCCTACGAGCAGTACTTC. Its translation: CASSVDSGSSYEQYF. The full variable domain, with the rest looked up from reference TRBV9 and TRBJ2-7, is DSGVTQTPKHLITATGQRVTLRCSPRSGDLSVYWYQQSLDQGLQFLIQYYNGEERAKGNILERFSAQQFPDLHSELNLSSLELGDSALYFCASSVDSGSSYEQYFGPGTRLTVT.

This chain uses TRBV6-1 with TRBJ2-7, with TRBD2 matching over 10 bases. CDR1 MNHNS and CDR2 SASEGT come from the germline V gene. CDR3 size: 15 residues. V dropped 6 bases and J dropped 2; count of bases not matched to a gene: 7. The CDR3 sequence is CASSVSSGSTYEQYF. The CDR3 DNA is TGTGCCAGCAGCGTCTCTAGCGGGAGTACCTACGAGCAGTACTTC.

The chain joins TRBV11-2 to TRBJ1-4; 9 bases align to TRBD1. V lost 4 bases to trimming and J lost 5 bases; unmatched junction nucleotides: 8. Germline V gene data show CDR1 as SGHAT and CDR2 as FQNNGV. The CDR3 is 16 residues long. The CDR3 loop is CASSWRPGQGNEKLFF. CDR3 nucleotides: TGTGCCAGCAGCTGGAGACCGGGACAGGGAAATGAAAAACTGTTTTTT.

A word on this clone: The junction departs from the called germline gene at one end, perhaps through a read error. The chain uses TRBV7-9 and TRBJ1-2, with D possibly TRBD1 on 5 matching bases. CDR3 length: 12 amino acids. The germline CDR1 and CDR2 sequences are SEHNR and FQNEAQ (reference sequence). The CDR3 DNA reads TGTTCCAGCGGGACGGGGGACTATGGCTACACCTTC. It specifies CSSGTGDYGYTF.

This clone was seen just once. The chain uses TRBV6-5 and TRBJ2-3; the D gene is possibly TRBD1 (5 bases). CDR3 length: 15 residues. Trimming removed 6 bases from V and 0 bases from J, with 13 bases in between. Per germline, CDR1 MNHEY and CDR2 SVGAGI. The CDR3 nucleotides are TGTGCCAGCAGCTTCAGGGCCGTAAGCACAGATACGCAGTATTTT. Translating gives CASSFRAVSTDTQYF.

The rearrangement joins TRBV19 to TRBJ1-5; possibly TRBD1 for D (6 bases). The CDR3 spans 15 residues. Looked up from germline, CDR1 is LNHDA and CDR2 is SQIVND (reference sequence). V lost 7 bases, J lost 5 bases, and 18 bases lay in between. CDR3 sequence: CASKKGGQKDQPQHF. The DNA for the CDR3 is TGTGCCAGTAAAAAGGGGGGGCAGAAAGATCAGCCCCAGCATTTT.

This rearrangement joins TRBV9 to TRBJ2-2; TRBD1 might be the D (5 bases). The V and J ends lost 0 bases and 6 bases respectively, with 6 bases between them. This CDR3 is built from 13 residues. The germline CDR1 and CDR2 sequences are SGDLS and YYNGEE. In nucleotides, the CDR3 is TGTGCCAGCAGCGTAGGGGGCGCCGGGGAGCTGTTTTTT. This codes for CASSVGGAGELFF. Full variable domain (rest looked up from reference TRBV9 and TRBJ2-2): DSGVTQTPKHLITATGQRVTLRCSPRSGDLSVYWYQQSLDQGLQFLIQYYNGEERAKGNILERFSAQQFPDLHSELNLSSLELGDSALYFCASSVGGAGELFFGEGSRLTVL.

Only one count was recorded for this clone. The rearrangement uses TRBV6-5 and TRBJ1-2; weak D call: TRBD1 (5 bases). The CDR3 spans 15 residues. Trimming cost V 0 bases and J 8 bases, with 16 bases left between them. Germline V gene data show CDR1 as MNHEY and CDR2 as SVGAGI. CDR3 sequence (DNA): TGTGCCAGCAGTTACTCTAGACCAGGGTACGGGGGCTACACCTTC. Protein: CASSYSRPGYGGYTF.

The rearrangement uses TRBV6-5 and TRBJ1-2; 7 bases fit TRBD1. The CDR3 runs 13 residues. The germline V gene encodes CDR1 MNHEY and CDR2 SVGAGI. V was clipped by 4 bases and J by 6 bases; unmatched bases: 5. CDR3 nucleotide sequence: TGTGCCAGCAGTTTTAGGGGGCTGGATGGCTACACCTTC. It translates to CASSFRGLDGYTF.

The chain uses TRBV5-1 and TRBJ2-3, with no clear D. CDR3 length: 14 amino acids. The V gene lost 0 bases and the J gene lost 2 bases, with 7 bases spanning the gap. CDR1 and CDR2 from the germline V gene are SGHRS and YFSETQ. CDR3 region: CASSLAAHTDTQYF. Here the CDR3 DNA reads TGCGCCAGCAGCTTGGCCGCGCACACAGATACGCAGTATTTT.

The V call is TRBV6-4, the J call TRBJ1-1, with 7 bases aligning to TRBD1. The CDR3 loop spans 13 amino acids. Trimming removed 6 bases from V and 4 bases from J; junction bases left unmatched: 5. Germline V lookup: CDR1 MRHNA, CDR2 SNTAGT. The CDR3 nucleotides read TGTGCCAGCAGCTTAAACAGGGGCACTGAAGCTTTCTTT. This codes for CASSLNRGTEAFF.

The rearrangement links TRBV19 to TRBJ1-2; 7 bases fit TRBD1. This CDR3 contains 15 residues. The ends lost 4 bases at V and 4 bases at J; junction bases unmatched: 9. Per the germline V gene, CDR1 is LNHDA and CDR2 is SQIVND (reference sequence). The CDR3 here is CASSTRTGPGYGYTF. In nucleotides, the CDR3 is TGTGCCAGTAGTACCCGGACAGGCCCTGGCTATGGCTACACCTTC.

The chain joins TRBV4-1 to TRBJ2-7; D call uncertain. Germline assignment: CDR1 MGHRA and CDR2 YSYEKL. Trimming removed 0 bases from V and 5 bases from J, with 8 bases in between. This CDR3 region has 13 residues. CDR3 nucleotide sequence: TGCGCCAGCAGCCAAGAGGCAGTGGACGAGCAGTACTTC. Translated, it gives CASSQEAVDEQYF.